This T cell receptor (beta chain) was identified during a study of control samples from healthy donors and cancer patients. Per germline, CDR1 MGHRA and CDR2 YSYEKL. CDR3 length equals 13 residues. Deletions cut 1 base from V and 8 bases from J, with 6 bases between. This clone was counted only a few times. Profiling relied on immunoSEQ multiplex PCR, and the TCRdb table lists in-frame clones only, not all of them. The sample yields approximately 100,000 clones, more than 75% seen once. Sequencing used blood. The chain recombines TRBV4-1 with TRBJ1-6; D not certain. This clonotype originated in a woman aged 40 to 49 in good health. Written as DNA, the CDR3 is TGCGCCAGCAGCCAAGTGACGGATTCACCCCTCCACTTT. Amino acid sequence: CASSQVTDSPLHF.